These 22 T cell receptor beta chains share one sample of origin, sequenced in a study of shared clonotypes between healthy human individuals. Assay used: immunoSEQ multiplex PCR; TCRdb lists only in-frame clones, some missing. Of 2,500,000 or so clones in the sample, around nine tenths are singletons; the top ten hold 0.14%. Sequenced: naive CD4+ T cells sorted from blood. As for subset: CD45RA+ positively selected. The receptors come from a man between 18 and 29 years old in good health.

V gene TRBV6-6 combines with J gene TRBJ1-1; D is perhaps TRBD1 (5 bases). The CDR3 length is 15 residues. Trimming left V 0 bases short and J 5 bases short, with 13 bases between. Germline CDR1 is MNHNY and CDR2 is SVGAGI (reference sequence). The CDR3: CASSYSSGRATEAFF. The CDR3 DNA reads TGTGCCAGCAGTTACTCGTCTGGCAGGGCAACTGAAGCTTTCTTT.

On this clone itself: Within the sample, other DNA sequences also encode this same CDR3. The V and J genes are TRBV5-1 and TRBJ1-1; D remains ambiguous. The CDR3 has 14 amino acids. Germline lookup yields CDR1 SGHRS and CDR2 YFSETQ. Trimming stripped 0 bases from V and 4 bases from J, with 10 bases between. CDR3 in amino acids: CASSLVGGGTEAFF. The CDR3 DNA reads TGCGCCAGCAGCTTGGTAGGCGGCGGCACTGAAGCTTTCTTT.

The chain links TRBV5-4 to TRBJ1-6; the D gene is possibly TRBD1 (5 bases). Trimming cost V 0 bases and J 7 bases, with 17 bases left between them. This CDR3 comprises 17 residues. Germline values: CDR1 SGHNT, CDR2 YYREEE (reference sequence). CDR3 sequence reads: CASSLALGHPGNSPLHF. The CDR3 bases are TGTGCCAGCAGCTTGGCACTCGGACACCCGGGGAATTCACCCCTCCACTTT.

This chain joins TRBV5-4 and TRBJ1-2; 12 bases match TRBD1. This CDR3 spans 16 amino acids. The germline CDR1 and CDR2 sequences are SGHNT and YYREEE (reference sequence). With V trimmed by 5 bases and J by 4 bases, 9 bases remained unmatched. This CDR3 reads CASREGQGAPGYGYTF. In nucleotides, the CDR3 is TGTGCCAGCAGGGAGGGACAGGGGGCCCCTGGCTATGGCTACACCTTC.

This rearrangement joins TRBV19 to TRBJ2-1; TRBD2 is a possible D gene (5 bases). Between the trimmed V and J ends, which lost 4 bases and 6 bases, there was a span of 13 bases. The germline gives CDR1 LNHDA, CDR2 SQIVND (reference sequence). The CDR3 covers 14 residues. The CDR3 region is CASSSQGLFNEQFF. The CDR3 nucleotides are TGTGCCAGTAGTAGCCAAGGACTCTTCAATGAGCAGTTCTTC.

The table lists this clone with a count of one. The rearrangement links TRBV4-1 to TRBJ2-5; D may be TRBD2 (5 bases). With 0 bases removed from V and 7 bases from J, the gap between germline ends came to 18 bases. The germline V gene encodes CDR1 MGHRA and CDR2 YSYEKL. This CDR3 is 16 amino acids long. CDR3 region: CASSQDEFWSEGTQYF. DNA of the CDR3: TGCGCCAGCAGCCAAGATGAGTTTTGGTCAGAGGGGACCCAGTACTTC.

The genes are TRBV7-8 and TRBJ1-4, with 9 bases that match TRBD1. The CDR3 is 14 amino acids. The trim removed 5 bases at V and 6 bases at J, leaving 4 bases unmatched. Germline loops: CDR1 SGHVS, CDR2 FQNEAQ. The CDR3 region is CASSPQGADEKLFF. In DNA form, the CDR3 reads TGTGCCAGCAGCCCACAGGGGGCTGATGAAAAACTGTTTTTT. The full variable domain, with the rest looked up from reference TRBV7-8 and TRBJ1-4, is GAGVSQSPRYKVAKRGQDVALRCDPISGHVSLFWYQQALGQGPEFLTYFQNEAQLDKSGLPSDRFFAERPEGSVSTLKIQRTQQEDSAVYLCASSPQGADEKLFFGSGTQLSVL.

Worth noting for this clone: Other nucleotide sequences from this sample produce the same CDR3. The rearrangement links TRBV6-5 to TRBJ2-3, with D hard to call. The V gene's germline CDR1 is MNHEY and CDR2 SVGAGI. This CDR3 has 13 amino acids. With 2 bases removed from V and 4 bases from J, the gap between germline ends came to 7 bases. CDR3 coding DNA: TGTGCCAGCAGTTACGGCCTGGCAGATACGCAGTATTTT. It encodes CASSYGLADTQYF.

The CDR3 here is CASSLRTGSNTGELFF. The DNA of the CDR3 is TGTGCCAGCAGCTTGCGGACAGGGTCGAACACCGGGGAGCTGTTTTTT. The chain links TRBV5-4 to TRBJ2-2, with 8 bases identical to TRBD1. V lost 1 base and J lost 0; bases outside the gene matches: 2. Germline V lookup: CDR1 SGHNT, CDR2 YYREEE (reference sequence). CDR3 size: 16 residues.

The chain employs TRBV18 and TRBJ2-1; 11 nucleotides align to TRBD2. This CDR3 has 15 amino acids. V lost 4 bases to trimming and J lost 3 bases; unmatched junction nucleotides: 2. Germline V gene data show CDR1 as KGHSH and CDR2 as LQKENI. CDR3 sequence reads: CASSQLAGVYNEQFF. In DNA form, the CDR3 reads TGTGCCAGCTCACAACTAGCGGGAGTCTACAATGAGCAGTTCTTC. The whole variable domain, filled in from reference TRBV18 and TRBJ2-1, reads NAGVMQNPRHLVRRRGQEARLRCSPMKGHSHVYWYRQLPEEGLKFMVYLQKENIIDESGMPKERFSAEFPKEGPSILRIQQVVRGDSAAYFCASSQLAGVYNEQFFGPGTRLTVL.

The chain is built from TRBV5-1 and TRBJ2-5; 12 nucleotides align to TRBD2. This CDR3 has 15 amino acids. The V and J ends lost 4 bases and 9 bases, in that order; junction bases with no gene match: 10. Per the germline V gene, CDR1 is SGHRS and CDR2 is YFSETQ. CDR3 region: CASSPEGLAGGAQYF. For the CDR3, the DNA is TGCGCCAGCAGCCCAGAAGGTCTAGCGGGAGGGGCCCAGTACTTC.

This clone occurred once. V is TRBV2 and J is TRBJ1-1, with TRBD1 matching 12 bases. The CDR3 runs 15 residues. The V gene end was trimmed by 8 bases and the J gene end by 2 bases; junction bases not matched to a gene: 6. From germline, CDR1 is SNHLY and CDR2 FYNNEI. The CDR3 DNA follows: TGTGCCAGCCTTTGGGACAGGGGGCGAAACACTGAAGCTTTCTTT. Encoded protein: CASLWDRGRNTEAFF.

Of note for this clone: The sample has other DNA sequences that encode this CDR3 too. The chain couples TRBV2 to TRBJ2-1, with TRBD2 matching 11 bases. Trimming cost V 5 bases and J 6 bases; bases outside gene matches: 6. Germline CDR1 is SNHLY and CDR2 is FYNNEI. The CDR3 has 15 residues. DNA of the CDR3: TGTGCCAGCAGTTTAAGACTAGCGGGGAGCAATGAGCAGTTCTTC. Its protein is CASSLRLAGSNEQFF.

V usage is TRBV14 and J usage is TRBJ2-5; a weak D match, TRBD2 (5 bases). The CDR3 has 13 amino acids. Germline CDR1 and CDR2: SGHDN and FVKESK. V was shortened by 4 bases and J by 7 bases, with 13 bases between the two germline ends. The CDR3: CASSPDLAGTQYF. The CDR3, as DNA: TGTGCCAGCAGCCCAGACCTGGCGGGGACCCAGTACTTC.

The gene calls are TRBV18 and TRBJ2-3; 10 bases align to TRBD2. The CDR3 loop spans 17 amino acids. Germline V lookup: CDR1 KGHSH, CDR2 LQKENI. V gave up 2 bases and J gave up 4 bases; unmatched junction bases: 9. CDR3 protein: CASSPKSERGGADTQYF. CDR3 DNA sequence: TGTGCCAGCTCACCAAAGTCCGAGCGGGGGGGCGCAGATACGCAGTATTTT.

To note about this clone: Other DNA sequences within the sample encode an identical CDR3. The V gene is TRBV9, the J gene TRBJ1-2; D is undetermined. Between the trimmed V and J ends, which lost 0 bases and 4 bases, there was a span of 7 bases. Germline V gives CDR1 SGDLS, CDR2 YYNGEE. This CDR3 contains 13 residues. For the CDR3, the DNA is TGTGCCAGCAGCGTAGGAGGGAGCTATGGCTACACCTTC. It is translated as CASSVGGSYGYTF. The variable domain in full, with the rest retrieved from reference TRBV9 and TRBJ1-2, is DSGVTQTPKHLITATGQRVTLRCSPRSGDLSVYWYQQSLDQGLQFLIQYYNGEERAKGNILERFSAQQFPDLHSELNLSSLELGDSALYFCASSVGGSYGYTFGSGTRLTVV.

This clone is a singleton in its sample. This sequence joins TRBV21-1 and TRBJ1-6. TRBV21-1 is a pseudogene segment. The CDR3 spans 16 residues. The CDR3 region is CASSPAEDGYNSPLHF. The CDR3 coding sequence is TGTGCCAGCAGCCCCGCTGAGGACGGGTATAATTCACCCCTCCACTTT.

The gene calls are TRBV5-1 and TRBJ1-1; no definite D call. From germline, CDR1 is SGHRS and CDR2 YFSETQ. This CDR3 is built from 14 residues. Trimming shortened V by 3 bases and J by 1 base, and 10 bases separated the two germline ends. In DNA, the CDR3 is TGCGCCAGCAGCTCGGTTTCTGCGAACACTGAAGCTTTCTTT. Translation: CASSSVSANTEAFF.

The chain is built from TRBV15 and TRBJ1-6, with 9 bases lining up with TRBD1. This CDR3 has 14 amino acids. Germline V CDR1 and CDR2: LNHNV, YYDKDF (reference sequence). The V segment lost 6 bases and the J segment 11 bases; nucleotides outside the gene matches: 8. The CDR3 loop reads CATRRGQGDPPLHF. The CDR3 DNA reads as TGTGCCACCAGGAGGGGACAGGGTGATCCACCCCTCCACTTT. The entire variable domain, with the rest obtained from reference TRBV15 and TRBJ1-6, is as follows: DAMVIQNPRYQVTQFGKPVTLSCSQTLNHNVMYWYQQKSSQAPKLLFHYYDKDFNNEADTPDNFQSRRPNTSFCFLDIRSPGLGDTAMYLCATRRGQGDPPLHFGNGTRLTVT.

V and J are TRBV30 and TRBJ2-7; D is tentatively TRBD1 or TRBD2 (5 bases each). Trimming took off 3 bases at V and 0 bases at J, with 9 bases between the two ends. The CDR3 spans 13 residues. Germline CDR1 reads GTSNPN; CDR2 reads SVGIG (reference sequence). The CDR3, as DNA: TGTGCCTGGAGAAATGGGGGCTCCTACGAGCAGTACTTC. It is translated as CAWRNGGSYEQYF.

The rearrangement links TRBV2 to TRBJ2-6; 12 bases agree with TRBD2. V gave up 5 bases and J gave up 0 bases; unmatched junction bases: 5. Germline CDR1 is SNHLY and CDR2 is FYNNEI. CDR3 length: 18 residues. The CDR3 sequence: CASSLTSGRTSGANVLTF. In DNA form, the CDR3 reads TGTGCCAGCAGTCTGACTAGCGGGAGAACCTCTGGGGCCAACGTCCTGACTTTC.

This chain joins TRBV7-8 and TRBJ2-7, with TRBD1 as a possible D gene (6 bases). This CDR3 has 14 amino acids. V lost 4 bases and J lost 0, with 10 bases in between. Germline lookup yields CDR1 SGHVS and CDR2 FQNEAQ. CDR3 region: CASSSNRASYEQYF. The CDR3 coding sequence is TGTGCCAGCAGCTCTAACAGGGCCTCCTACGAGCAGTACTTC.